Listed below are T cell receptor beta chains from one sample, sequenced in a study of T cells expressing NK-cell markers. TCRdb reprocessed the 5' RACE reads; each CDR3 protein has one entry and no DNA is given. This listing includes about 260,000 distinct CDR3 sequences. Sequenced: blood T cells: a sorted CD56 or NKG2C T cell subset, CD4+ or CD8+ T cells, or bulk PBMC T cells (not recorded which). Source of these receptors: a woman aged 18 to 75 in good health. Each CDR3 is given with its conserved first and last residue.

TRBJ2-1 | TRBV15 | CATSRRDRGSFNEQFF
TRBJ2-7 | TRBV20-1 | CSAVLRDGTYEQYF
TRBJ2-7 | TRBV5-5 | CASRRDPGTGGFEQYF
TRBJ2-3 | TRBV6-4 | CASSVVWGETQYF
TRBJ1-1 | TRBV7-3 | CASSSTGADTEAFF
TRBJ2-7 | TRBV27 | CASSLGGSRIYEQYF
TRBJ2-1 | TRBV15 | CATSPARQGVTGGEQFF
TRBJ1-4 | TRBV6-1 | CASSEMGWDRGNEKLFF
TRBJ2-3 | TRBV10-3 | CAIRRGQGLTDTQYF
TRBJ1-3 | TRBV9 | CASSGTVTGNTIYF
TRBJ1-2 | TRBV11-2 | CASSAIEDRLANYGYTF
TRBJ2-4 | TRBV29-1 | CSAKDRGRQNIQYF
TRBJ2-3 | TRBV5-5 | CASAPIRGDTQYF
TRBJ2-2 | TRBV7-6 | CASSPQGPNTGELFF
TRBJ2-5 | TRBV10-3 | CAISEGVGQETQYF
TRBJ1-3 | TRBV9 | CASSHESSGNTIYF
TRBJ2-3 | TRBV25-1 | CASSAPWTNPDTQYF
TRBJ2-1 | TRBV10-1 | CASRGQGTSEEPFF
TRBJ2-2 | TRBV12-3/TRBV12-4 | CASQIAGVHGELFF
TRBJ2-7 | TRBV21-1 | CASSKRVDSPSSYEQYF
TRBJ1-5 | TRBV7-6 | CASSLDPGGQPQHF
TRBJ2-2 | TRBV20-1 | CSAPHSGGAGDGELFF
TRBJ2-2 | TRBV27 | CASSYPTGELFF
TRBJ2-1 | TRBV20-1 | CSASAGHPVDNEQFF
TRBJ2-1 | TRBV6-2/TRBV6-3 | CASSSSLLAGYTHEQFF
TRBJ2-3 | TRBV11-1 | CASSAWVRTDTQYF
TRBJ2-1 | TRBV7-9 | CASSLRGSTNEQFF
TRBJ2-1 | TRBV7-2 | CASSLDPLRGGMTRFF
TRBJ1-1 | TRBV5-1 | CASSVGHSEAFF
TRBJ2-1 | TRBV5-4 | CASSLRGRTPNEQFF
TRBJ1-1 | TRBV4-3 | CASSSHSTGSTEAFF
TRBJ1-4 | TRBV12-3/TRBV12-4 | CASSRDTPEKLFF
TRBJ2-6 | TRBV3-1 | CASSQVAGAGANVLTF
TRBJ1-1 | TRBV6-1 | CASNIQGPNTEAFF
TRBJ1-6 | TRBV11-2 | CASSLVRTGATNSPLHF
TRBJ2-3 | TRBV6-2/TRBV6-3 | CASSYRAGSTDTQYF
TRBJ2-1 | TRBV11-2 | CASSLSSGVYNEQFF
TRBJ2-2 | TRBV10-1 | CASRREQGNTGELFF
TRBJ2-3 | TRBV5-7 | CASSSHSNPTDTQYF
TRBJ2-3 | TRBV10-3 | CAISESSGTSGRDTQYF
TRBJ2-5 | TRBV20-1 | CSASSLAGETQYF
TRBJ2-1 | TRBV28 | CASSLPGARNEQFF
TRBJ1-1 | TRBV20-1 | CSVRGGWNTEAFF
TRBJ2-2 | TRBV7-3 | CASSRMGTLNTGELFF
TRBJ2-1 | TRBV7-2 | CASSSGGSTYNEQFF
TRBJ2-3 | TRBV11-2 | CASSSGTSGRATDTQYF
TRBJ1-1 | TRBV7-2 | CASSLAGRYTEAFF
TRBJ2-2 | TRBV7-3 | CASSLGGWGQPGELFF
TRBJ1-1 | TRBV10-3 | CAMGARGTEAFF
TRBJ2-7 | TRBV11-2 | CASRRTSTSYEQYF
TRBJ1-1 | TRBV12-3/TRBV12-4 | CASTLQGAFIFF
TRBJ2-2 | TRBV11-2 | CASSLRRPGELFF
TRBJ1-1 | TRBV6-1 | CASSADRRRTEAFF